This T cell receptor (beta chain) was sequenced in a study of T cells after yellow fever vaccination. Overall study: Preparing low-cell-number fractions relied on SMART-Seq v4 Ultra Low Input. General study results and limits: Among primary-vaccination clones, most reappeared after the booster, at 95% to 96% for CD4 and more than 85% for CD8. The secondary T-cell response peaked on day 5, not day 15, but was weaker.

This clonotype was counted at least ten times. The antigen remains undetermined. The CDR3 is made up of 16 amino acids. Trimming took 4 bases from V and 2 from J; bases not matched to a gene: 11. Germline V CDR1 and CDR2: SGHDT, YYEEEE. TCR cDNA, made by 5'RACE template switching, carried an added universal primer site and UMIs. One entry per CDR3 protein, called by TCRdb with MiXCR from the 5' RACE reads. There are 100,000 to 150,000 distinct CDR3 sequences in the sample; approximately 7% occur only once, and nearly 2.5% lies in the top ten. The sequence was collected from a man between 18 and 29 years old who received the YFV17D yellow fever vaccine. The chain couples TRBV5-6 to TRBJ2-5; TRBD2 matches at 7 bases. The sample here was CD4+ T cells sorted from PBMCs, taken 10 to 11 days after the first yellow fever vaccination. This CDR3 is CASSPYRYGGQETQYF. DNA of the CDR3: TGTGCCAGCAGCCCGTACCGGTACGGGGGGCAAGAGACCCAGTACTTC. Filled out from reference TRBV5-6 and TRBJ2-5, the complete variable domain reads DAGVTQSPTHLIKTRGQQVTLRCSPKSGHDTVSWYQQALGQGPQFIFQYYEEEERQRGNFPDRFSGHQFPNYSSELNVNALLLGDSALYLCASSPYRYGGQETQYFGPGTRLLVL.